The rows below give T cell receptor beta chains drawn from one sample of a study of monozygotic twins with inflammatory bowel disease. TCRdb reanalyzed the 5' RACE reads, giving one entry per CDR3 protein sequence and no DNA. The sample holds about 450,000 distinct CDR3 sequences. The sequencing input was blood. Receptors were obtained from a human donor with ulcerative colitis or Crohn's disease, or a healthy co-twin of an affected twin (not recorded which). CDR3s include the opening cysteine and the closing phenylalanine or tryptophan. The order of the fields is V gene, J gene, CDR3 protein.

v_call: TRBV30; j_call: TRBJ1-2; cdr3_aa: CAWSVDSYGYTF
v_call: TRBV9; j_call: TRBJ1-2; cdr3_aa: CASSFGQEGWNGYTF
v_call: TRBV5-1; j_call: TRBJ2-1; cdr3_aa: CASSLEAAESYNEQFF
v_call: TRBV6-1; j_call: TRBJ2-5; cdr3_aa: CASIPAGGPHETQYF
v_call: TRBV7-2; j_call: TRBJ2-5; cdr3_aa: CASSLGPPGGGQETQYF
v_call: TRBV6-1; j_call: TRBJ1-3; cdr3_aa: CASSKVPSGNTIYF
v_call: TRBV5-1; j_call: TRBJ2-3; cdr3_aa: CASSVPTDTQYF
v_call: TRBV7-2; j_call: TRBJ2-5; cdr3_aa: CASSLLPGPQETQYF
v_call: TRBV12-3/TRBV12-4; j_call: TRBJ2-1; cdr3_aa: CASSLRREEYDEQFF
v_call: TRBV27; j_call: TRBJ2-6; cdr3_aa: CASSFSGDGANVLTF
v_call: TRBV18; j_call: TRBJ1-2; cdr3_aa: CASSPGTGEGYGYTF
v_call: TRBV20-1; j_call: TRBJ2-1; cdr3_aa: CSAWTSGHSYNEQFF
v_call: TRBV9; j_call: TRBJ1-5; cdr3_aa: CASSVDGTGDQPQHF
v_call: TRBV3-1; j_call: TRBJ2-1; cdr3_aa: CASSLGKRNEQFF
v_call: TRBV5-1; j_call: TRBJ2-2; cdr3_aa: CASSSAGGPNTGELFF
v_call: TRBV4-2; j_call: TRBJ1-3; cdr3_aa: CASSQETGGINTIYF
v_call: TRBV29-1; j_call: TRBJ2-6; cdr3_aa: CSVEELAQDSGANVLTF
v_call: TRBV5-1; j_call: TRBJ1-4; cdr3_aa: CASSLDAGTRGEKLFF
v_call: TRBV4-3; j_call: TRBJ2-7; cdr3_aa: CASSQEYGTYEQYF
v_call: TRBV27; j_call: TRBJ2-3; cdr3_aa: CASSSGLAGPRQYF
v_call: TRBV30; j_call: TRBJ1-4; cdr3_aa: CAGKTGLNEKLFF
v_call: TRBV29-1; j_call: TRBJ1-2; cdr3_aa: CSVEYRGRLGYGYTF
v_call: TRBV6-2/TRBV6-3; j_call: TRBJ2-6; cdr3_aa: CASSYSTGTGANVLTF
v_call: TRBV28; j_call: TRBJ1-4; cdr3_aa: CASSLRSGQGGTTNEKLFF
v_call: TRBV11-2; j_call: TRBJ2-2; cdr3_aa: CASSLGRHNTGELFF
v_call: TRBV28; j_call: TRBJ2-1; cdr3_aa: CASSPLGGRDANEQFF
v_call: TRBV29-1; j_call: TRBJ2-3; cdr3_aa: CSVSAGGPFTDTQYF
v_call: TRBV5-4; j_call: TRBJ1-2; cdr3_aa: CASSKEWGNYGYTF